This is a list of T cell receptor beta chains from one sample in a study of blood T cells in healthy people across ages. TCRdb reanalysed the 5' RACE reads using MiXCR and keeps one entry per CDR3 protein. The sample lists about 1.4 million distinct CDR3 sequences; approximately 59% were seen once. The specimen was blood. Receptor source: a man in his late teens or twenties in good health. The conserved cysteine and the conserved F or W are not part of the CDR3 here. Fields, in order: CDR3 length, clone size, V gene, J gene, CDR3 protein. Rows give clone size only sometimes, using once, few, many, or a class for an expanded clone.

cdr3_length: 14; clone_size: few; v_call: TRBV10-3; j_call: TRBJ2-1; cdr3_aa: AISESTSGRYNEQF
cdr3_length: 14; clone_size: -; v_call: TRBV24-1; j_call: TRBJ2-4; cdr3_aa: ATSEARQGVRNIQY
cdr3_length: 13; clone_size: -; v_call: TRBV3-1; j_call: TRBJ1-2; cdr3_aa: ASSKEGYNYEGYT
cdr3_length: 16; clone_size: -; v_call: TRBV6-5; j_call: TRBJ2-4; cdr3_aa: ASSYSVEDAIAKNIQY
cdr3_length: 12; clone_size: -; v_call: TRBV20-1; j_call: TRBJ1-5; cdr3_aa: SARDGDRDQPQH
cdr3_length: 16; clone_size: -; v_call: TRBV27; j_call: TRBJ2-3; cdr3_aa: ASSLRGSGGSRTDTQY
cdr3_length: 12; clone_size: few; v_call: TRBV7-2; j_call: TRBJ2-5; cdr3_aa: ASSLVGDEETQY
cdr3_length: 12; clone_size: -; v_call: TRBV7-9; j_call: TRBJ1-4; cdr3_aa: ASSLAPTVEKLF
cdr3_length: 13; clone_size: -; v_call: TRBV4-1; j_call: -; cdr3_aa: ASSQAYRGDETQY
cdr3_length: 14; clone_size: few; v_call: TRBV3-1; j_call: TRBJ2-3; cdr3_aa: ASSQRGTVSTDTQY
cdr3_length: 13; clone_size: few; v_call: TRBV29-1; j_call: TRBJ2-4; cdr3_aa: SVVTSARRENIQY
cdr3_length: 12; clone_size: -; v_call: TRBV7-9; j_call: TRBJ1-4; cdr3_aa: ASGGGRGDEKLF
cdr3_length: 14; clone_size: -; v_call: TRBV10-3; j_call: TRBJ2-1; cdr3_aa: AISGRLDSPNNEQF
cdr3_length: 14; clone_size: -; v_call: TRBV28; j_call: TRBJ1-1; cdr3_aa: ASSPLWGQGNTEAF
cdr3_length: 10; clone_size: -; v_call: TRBV6-6; j_call: TRBJ2-7; cdr3_aa: ASSYRMDEQY
cdr3_length: 15; clone_size: -; v_call: TRBV5-1; j_call: TRBJ2-1; cdr3_aa: ASSYPSKDGSYNEQF
cdr3_length: 14; clone_size: many; v_call: TRBV5-1; j_call: TRBJ2-1; cdr3_aa: ASSLGLAGGLGEQF